Sequencing of this T cell receptor beta chain was carried out in a study of blood T cell repertoires in COVID-19 (dated by TCRdb to the early 2020s). Concerning the study at large: Samples from collaborators originated in the United States, Italy and Spain and spanned both the acute and convalescent phases of COVID-19. The prospective study material was composed of cDNA or gDNA derived from T cells, B-cell-depleted T cells, or PBMCs. Subjects who had been exposed to COVID-19, were actively infected with it, or had recovered from it provided the deeply sampled blood TCRbeta repertoires that made up the dataset. A freely available public database, intended as a resource for researchers studying the immune response to SARS-CoV-2, is where the repertoires were released. Samples were obtained from the ongoing ImmuneRACE study (first 160 participants) and from 950 to 1,500 subjects provided by 6 global collaborators. Sample metadata almost always included a de-identified subject ID, COVID-19 status, age in years and sex. HLA class I and class II types, where available, came from metadata supplied by the sample provider rather than from assay-based typing. The research as a whole found: How much clinical and demographic metadata was included differed by source and by participant, and the metadata was provided uncurated.

Points on this clone: Its antigen target is currently unknown. Base quality data are lacking; no much larger clone is found one base away.

The immunoSEQ Assay, a bias-controlled multiplex PCR, was used to amplify TCRbeta CDR3 regions from genomic DNA. The original methods were these. Nucleated cell counts per sample were estimated from amplification of reference gene primers within the assay. Sequence reads were collapsed and filtered to measure the absolute abundance of every unique TCRbeta CDR3 rearrangement. For each sample, productive Simpson clonality was calculated by taking the square root of Simpson's diversity index across productive rearrangements. TCRdb mirrors the immuneACCESS table, restricted to in-frame sequences. Some clones are absent from its copies; in checked studies, under half trace to an unresolved V gene, and the reason for the others is unknown. That table furnishes V, J and clone size, whereas the DNA furnished D and trimming. Here the sample has approximately 72,000 clones; 86% occur a single time. The ten largest make up around 13% of the sample.

Whole blood was collected in K2EDTA tubes by collaborating institutions according to the institutions' own protocols. For TCRbeta analysis, collaborators shipped samples as frozen whole blood, isolated PBMCs, or DNA extracted from either of those sample types. CDR1 and CDR2, per the germline V gene, are MNHEY and SVGAGI. The CDR3 runs 14 residues from the cysteine to the phenylalanine. The only DNA kept is the CDR3, 42 bases in frame from the first base. Relative to germline, V is missing 4 bases and J is missing 3 bases, with 6 bases of the junction outside any gene match. The chain employs TRBV6-5 and TRBJ2-7, and 7 junctional nucleotides match TRBD1. This sequence was found in a woman aged 55-75 years with acute or convalescent COVID-19. The specimen was peripheral blood. The CDR3 here reads CASSSTGLYYEQYF. Here is the DNA: TGTGCCAGCAGTTCGACAGGGCTCTACTACGAGCAGTACTTC.